This TCR beta chain emerged from a study of PD-L1 blockade in urothelial cancer (dated by TCRdb to 2015 to 2018). About the investigation overall: Every patient began therapy in the mid-2010s and was given atezolizumab 1,200 mg intravenously every 3 weeks. Progression-free survival longer than 6 months counted as durable clinical benefit, and TCR features were additionally tested against both progression-free and overall survival. Approximately 29 patients had pretreatment blood TCR-seq, roughly 25 had at least one posttreatment blood collection, and roughly 25 had tumor TCR-seq. An exploratory multi-omic analysis was conducted of the somatic, immune and clinical correlates of response to PD-L1 blockade with atezolizumab in urothelial cancer. A median of 141,255 T cells and tens of thousands of unique TCRs was obtained from blood samples, and a median clonality of roughly 0.082 was observed. Several patients achieved durable clinical benefit and about 19 did not. Blood samples were analyzed at 3 weeks after treatment start (second dose) and at 6 weeks after treatment start. About 90% of the roughly 29 patients were identified as males with urothelial cancer of bladder origin, and a prior smoking history was reported by 18 of 29 patients. Patients had an ECOG performance status of 0 or 1 and had received between 0 and 3 prior chemotherapy regimens. In the same patients who had TCR sequencing, pretreatment tumors also underwent whole exome sequencing and RNA sequencing. Pretreatment tumor samples and matched peripheral blood, collected serially before and after atezolizumab treatment, underwent TCR sequencing.

Synthetic TCR analog templates were spiked into each PCR so that absolute template abundance could be estimated from read counts. The immunoSEQ assay used bias-controlled V and J gene primers to amplify TCRbeta CDR3 regions from genomic DNA. Sequencing of rearranged TCRbeta segments was performed at approximately 20X coverage. Processing in the source paper ran as follows. Clustering was used to correct sequencing errors, and CDR3s were annotated against IMGT to assign V, D and J genes. Out-of-frame and stop-codon sequences were excluded, and only productive TCRbeta rearrangements were used in downstream analyses. Clonality was computed as one minus Shannon entropy normalized by the log of the number of unique productive sequences. Clones differing between time points or between blood and tumor were identified by Fisher's exact test with Benjamini-Hochberg correction at adjusted p below 0.01. TCRdb holds this immuneACCESS table with in-frame rearrangements only. Some clones are missing; in checked studies, unresolved V genes explain under half, and the rest has no known cause. The DNA gave D and trimming, while V, J and clone size come from that table. Present in this sample are around 100,000 clones, around 90% of which were seen just once. The top ten hold less than 4.5% of the sample.

Concerning this clone: Its specific antigen is unknown. It has no much larger one-base neighbor in the sample; base qualities were not kept.

Results and caveats for the whole study, not just this receptor: Because the sample size was small (n ≈ 29) and many of the analyses were exploratory, the results are meant to be hypothesis-generating. At 3 weeks after the start of treatment, tumor-associated TCR clones in peripheral blood had expanded more in patients with durable benefit (n of about 20, p = 0.022). A pretreatment peripheral blood TCR clonality below the median was linked to improved progression-free and overall survival.

The time point label for this specimen denotes: peripheral blood 6 weeks after treatment start. The cohort included roughly 29 patients with locally advanced or metastatic urothelial carcinoma who were treated at Memorial Sloan Kettering on a trial protocol. Peripheral blood mononuclear cells were collected pretreatment and during treatment, with between 1 and 8 total time points per patient. The Qiagen DNeasy Blood extraction kit was used to purify genomic DNA from total PBMCs and tumor samples. Collected pretreatment and during treatment, PBMCs were isolated and stored as previously described. Deletion took 0 bases off V and 10 bases off J, with a span of 14 bases between the germline ends. The CDR3, from cysteine to phenylalanine, totals 15 residues. CDR3 DNA is the only sequence kept; it has 45 bases, read in frame from the first base. According to the germline V gene, CDR1 reads SGDLS and CDR2 reads YYNGEE.

This TCR was sampled from a man in his 60s with urothelial cancer. The sequence joins TRBV9 to TRBJ1-6; TRBD1 is a possible D gene, resting on 5 matching bases. This specimen consisted of PBMCs, obtained around atezolizumab (anti-PD-L1) treatment. The DNA sequence follows: TGTGCCAGCAGCGTAGAGGCAGGGTGGCAGTCACCCCTCCACTTT. The resulting protein is CASSVEAGWQSPLHF.